This passage covers 18 T cell receptor beta chains from one sample sequenced in a study of CD8+CD57+ T cells in acquired aplastic anemia. Profiling of TCR beta VDJ combinations and CDR3 sequences used genomic DNA as template. TCRdb processed the reads anew with MiXCR; each CDR3 protein has one entry. This table holds around 210,000 distinct CDR3 sequences, less than 75% found once. Previously, flow cytometry had revealed CD8+CD57+ cell expansion in the patients chosen for sequencing. Sequencing input: sorted CD4+, CD8+, or CD8+CD57+ T cells (not recorded which) from PBMCs. These TCRs come from a human donor with aplastic anemia.

The rearrangement joins TRBV25-1 to TRBJ2-7; the D call may be TRBD1 or TRBD2 (5 bases each). The germline V gene encodes CDR1 MGHDK and CDR2 SYGVNS. The CDR3 length is 17 residues. Trimming took 3 bases from V and 2 from J, leaving 20 bases between them. The CDR3 is CASSDQGTGTAAYEQYF. In DNA form, the CDR3 reads TGTGCCAGCAGTGACCAAGGGACCGGGACGGCGGCCTACGAGCAGTACTTC.

Notes on this clonotype: A read error is likely, as this CDR3 ends without the conserved phenylalanine or tryptophan. This chain connects TRBV2 to TRBJ2-2, with D unclear. This CDR3 has 14 residues. Germline V gene sequence: CDR1 SNHLY, CDR2 FYNNEI. The germline V and J ends were trimmed by 6 bases and 1 base, with 9 bases remaining between them. DNA for the CDR3: TGTGCCAGCAGACCAACAAGGAACACCGGGGAGCTGTTTTTG. Its translation: CASRPTRNTGELFL.

This clonotype has just one count. The CDR3, as DNA: TGTGCCAGCAGTTCCCCTGGACTCACCAATGAGCAGTTCTTC. Translating gives CASSSPGLTNEQFF. The chain recombines TRBV12-3 or TRBV12-4 with TRBJ2-1; the D gene is possibly TRBD2 (5 bases). This CDR3 has 14 residues. Between the trimmed V and J ends, which lost 4 bases and 6 bases, there was a span of 13 bases.

This chain uses TRBV19 with TRBJ2-1, with D tentatively TRBD1 or TRBD2 (5 bases each). The CDR3 spans 15 residues. Germline V lookup: CDR1 LNHDA, CDR2 SQIVND (reference sequence). The V end lost 6 bases, the J end lost 3 bases, and 15 bases lay between the germline ends. CDR3 sequence: CASSDRLNLYNEQFF. The CDR3, as DNA: TGTGCCAGTAGCGACAGACTAAACCTCTACAATGAGCAGTTCTTC.

The chain joins TRBV2 to TRBJ2-7; 9 nucleotides match TRBD1. Looked up from germline, CDR1 is SNHLY and CDR2 is FYNNEI. CDR3 length: 14 amino acids. In nucleotides, the CDR3 is TGTGCAGCTACCCCGGGACAGGGAGGGAGCGAGCAGTACTTC. Amino acids: CAATPGQGGSEQYF.

On this clonotype: A clone one base away is much larger, so this may be a read error. The chain is built from TRBV4-1 and TRBJ2-1; TRBD1 agrees at 9 bases. The CDR3 extends over 15 amino acids. CDR1 is MGHRA, CDR2 YSYEKL, per germline. The CDR3 DNA reads as TGCGCCGGCAGCCCCCCTGGACAGGGGTCCAATGAGCAGTTCTTC. Encoded protein: CAGSPPGQGSNEQFF.

The rearrangement links TRBV11-2 to TRBJ1-2; TRBD1 might be the D (5 bases). The CDR3 loop spans 12 amino acids. Per germline, CDR1 SGHAT and CDR2 FQNNGV. Between the trimmed V and J ends, which lost 0 bases and 7 bases, there was a span of 6 bases. The DNA for the CDR3 is TGTGCCAGCAGCTTAGAGAGGGGTGGCTACACCTTC. Translating it yields CASSLERGGYTF.

The V and J genes are TRBV6-5 and TRBJ2-7; the D gene could be TRBD1 or TRBD2 (5 bases each). Germline CDR1 and CDR2: MNHEY and SVGAGI. The CDR3 runs 13 residues. The V and J ends lost 11 bases and 2 bases respectively, with 16 bases between them. CDR3 bases: TGTGCCGTTACCCGGGACGGCCCCTACGAGCAGTACTTC. Protein sequence: CAVTRDGPYEQYF.

As for this clonotype: Germline is not matched at one junction end, which may reflect a read error. This chain joins TRBV5-1 and TRBJ1-1, with 10 bases that match TRBD1. The germline CDR1 and CDR2 sequences are SGHRS and YFSETQ. The CDR3 loop spans 15 amino acids. In DNA form, the CDR3 reads TGCGCCAGCAGGTCTGGACAGGGGGGGGCTACTGAAGCTCTCTTT. Amino acids: CASRSGQGGATEALF.

The table lists this clonotype with a few counts. V is TRBV19 and J is TRBJ2-1; 8 bases map to TRBD1. The CDR3 extends over 13 amino acids. CDR1 is LNHDA and CDR2 is SQIVND in the germline V gene (reference sequence). The trim removed 4 bases at V and 6 bases at J, leaving 2 bases unmatched. The CDR3 spells CASSTTGGNEQFF. For the CDR3, the DNA is TGTGCCAGTAGTACAACAGGGGGCAATGAGCAGTTCTTC.

The chain has TRBV20-1 and TRBJ2-2; TRBD1 matches at 9 bases. Germline CDR1 DFQATT, CDR2 SNEGSKA (reference sequence). This CDR3 contains 15 residues. With V trimmed by 2 bases and J by 7 bases, 8 bases remained unmatched. CDR3 in DNA: TGCAGTGCTAGATCGACAGGGGGAATGGGCGGGGAGCTGTTTTTT. This codes for CSARSTGGMGGELFF.

The CDR3 spells CASSLEGTHTDTQYF. In nucleotides, the CDR3 is TGTGCCAGCAGCTTAGAAGGGACACACACAGATACGCAGTATTTT. V and J are TRBV7-9 and TRBJ2-3; D perhaps matches TRBD1 (6 bases). V was trimmed by 1 base and J by 2 bases, leaving 10 bases between them. The CDR3 loop spans 15 amino acids. Germline CDR1 is SEHNR and CDR2 is FQNEAQ (reference sequence).

The chain is built from TRBV7-9 and TRBJ2-2; no firm D call. V shed 5 bases and J shed 5 bases, with 12 bases lying between them. Germline V CDR1 and CDR2: SEHNR, FQNEAQ (reference sequence). The CDR3 sequence is 14 residues long. CDR3 DNA sequence: TGTGCCAGCAGCGATTTAGGCAGGACCGGGGAGCTGTTTTTT. Translated: CASSDLGRTGELFF.

The V and J genes are TRBV12-3 or TRBV12-4 and TRBJ2-1, with 7 bases that match TRBD2. After removal of 6 bases from V and 9 bases from J, the junction contained 11 bases not matched to a gene. The CDR3 loop spans 14 amino acids. For the CDR3, the DNA is TGTGCCAGCAGCCGCAACGTGGGGGGGGGTGAGCAGTTCTTC. This gives the protein CASSRNVGGGEQFF.

This rearrangement joins TRBV29-1 to TRBJ1-1, with 9 bases matching TRBD1. With V trimmed by 7 bases and J by 1 base, 1 base remained unmatched. Germline V gene data show CDR1 as SQVTM and CDR2 as ANQGSEA. The CDR3 is 12 residues long. The CDR3 loop is CSGDRANTEAFF. Written as DNA, the CDR3 is TGCAGCGGGGACAGGGCGAACACTGAAGCTTTCTTT.

This clonotype was seen ten or more times. V usage is TRBV9 and J usage is TRBJ2-2; perhaps D is TRBD1 or TRBD2 (5 bases each). CDR3 length equals 17 residues. Germline V gives CDR1 SGDLS, CDR2 YYNGEE. Trimming removed 4 bases from V and 0 bases from J, with 16 bases in between. The CDR3 region is CASSIPQGAANTGELFF. In DNA, the CDR3 is TGTGCCAGCAGCATTCCCCAGGGAGCCGCGAACACCGGGGAGCTGTTTTTT.

Points on this clonotype: The DNA is omitted, as the CDR3 cannot be located on it reliably, and the CDR3 follows TCRdb's listing. This chain connects TRBV6-4 to TRBJ2-2; the DNA was not compared with TRBD1, the D call given in the table. The CDR3 length equals 17 residues, ends included. In germline, CDR1 is MRHNA, CDR2 SNTAGT. The chain's CDR3 is CASSTTGAEQYFGELFF.

This clonotype was recorded only once. The chain joins TRBV7-2 to TRBJ2-3; 9 nucleotides match TRBD2. Germline CDR1 SGHTA, CDR2 FQGNSA. This CDR3 has 17 amino acids. Losses at the gene ends were 1 base for V and 0 bases for J; bases not matched to a gene: 5. CDR3 loop: CASSLVAGGPSTDTQYF. CDR3 bases: TGTGCCAGCAGCTTAGTGGCGGGAGGGCCGAGCACAGATACGCAGTATTTT.